The 10 T cell receptor beta chains below were found in one sample sequenced in a study of response to subunit inactivated influenza vaccine. TCRdb re-called the RT-PCR reads through MiXCR, storing one row per CDR3 protein. Here the sample spans about 540,000 distinct CDR3 sequences, roughly 15% being singletons. Sequencing used PBMCs from blood, obtained 11 to 12 days after vaccination. The receptors were gathered from a man between 50 and 59 years old who received an inactivated influenza vaccine.

This clonotype appeared many times. This chain joins TRBV10-2 and TRBJ1-5, with TRBD1 matching 9 bases. The CDR3 sequence is 19 residues long. Trimming took 4 bases from V and 1 from J; bases not matched to a gene: 14. CDR1 and CDR2 (germline): WSHSY, SAAADI. The CDR3 spells CASSGSGTGYWRSNQPQHF. CDR3 nucleotide sequence: TGCGCCAGCAGTGGGTCGGGGACAGGGTATTGGAGAAGCAATCAGCCCCAGCATTTT.

The chain has TRBV7-2 and TRBJ1-4; 9 bases match TRBD1. Germline loops: CDR1 SGHTA, CDR2 FQGNSA. V was pared by 3 bases and J by 5 bases, with 4 bases of the junction left unmatched. There are 15 residues in the CDR3. CDR3 protein: CASSFPTGGNEKLFF. In DNA, the CDR3 is TGTGCCAGCAGCTTCCCGACAGGGGGGAATGAAAAACTGTTTTTT.

This clonotype has a handful of counts. The chain employs TRBV7-2 and TRBJ2-7; 7 bases line up with TRBD1. Per germline, CDR1 SGHTA and CDR2 FQGNSA. This CDR3 region has 14 residues. The V and J ends lost 5 bases and 3 bases, in that order; junction bases with no gene match: 7. The CDR3 loop is CASSAYRGSYEQYF. Here the CDR3 DNA reads TGTGCCAGCAGCGCATACAGGGGTAGCTACGAGCAGTACTTC. Complete variable domain (other parts from reference TRBV7-2 and TRBJ2-7): GAGVSQSPSNKVTEKGKDVELRCDPISGHTALYWYRQSLGQGLEFLIYFQGNSAPDKSGLPSDRFSAERTGGSVSTLTIQRTQQEDSAVYLCASSAYRGSYEQYFGPGTRLTVT.

The chain has TRBV11-2 and TRBJ2-5; D possibly corresponds to TRBD1 (6 bases). The CDR3 covers 14 residues. Germline V gives CDR1 SGHAT, CDR2 FQNNGV. Trimming pared 5 bases from V and 2 bases from J, leaving 12 bases between. The CDR3 is CASSTGQIQETQYF. The CDR3 coding sequence is TGTGCCAGCAGCACCGGACAGATACAAGAGACCCAGTACTTC.

In its sample, this clonotype was seen a few times. V usage is TRBV7-9 and J usage is TRBJ2-6; D is undetermined. V was shortened by 6 bases and J by 4 bases, with 13 bases between the two germline ends. This CDR3 is 15 amino acids long. Germline V CDR1 and CDR2: SEHNR, FQNEAQ (reference sequence). In nucleotides, the CDR3 is TGTGCCAGCAGACGGGCGTTCACCGGGGCCAACGTCCTGACTTTC. Translation gives CASRRAFTGANVLTF.

This clonotype turned up a few times. The chain links TRBV24-1 to TRBJ2-1; D might be TRBD1 (6 bases). CDR3 size: 15 residues. Germline V gives CDR1 KGHDR, CDR2 SFDVKD. Trimming cost V 9 bases and J 3 bases, with 17 bases left between them. For the CDR3, the DNA is TGTGCCACCTCCCCGACCGGGACAAACTACAATGAGCAGTTCTTC. Residues: CATSPTGTNYNEQFF.

The rearrangement links TRBV10-2 to TRBJ1-5; no clear D. Trimming cost V 7 bases and J 6 bases, with 13 bases left between them. Germline CDR1 WSHSY, CDR2 SAAADI. This CDR3 has 13 amino acids. The CDR3 protein is CASTKSGAQPQHF. The CDR3 nucleotides read TGCGCCAGCACTAAATCGGGTGCTCAGCCCCAGCATTTT.

The V call is TRBV6-1, the J call TRBJ2-1; 9 bases map to TRBD2. Germline CDR1 reads MNHNS; CDR2 reads SASEGT. The CDR3 is 15 amino acids. V gave up 4 bases and J gave up 4 bases; unmatched junction bases: 5. CDR3 bases: TGTGCCAGCAGTGCACTAGCGGGTGGTTACAATGAGCAGTTCTTC. It yields the protein CASSALAGGYNEQFF.

The CDR3 DNA is TGCGCCAGCAGCTTACGACAGGGGCTGGGCACAGATACGCAGTATTTT. It translates to CASSLRQGLGTDTQYF. The chain links TRBV5-1 to TRBJ2-3, with 8 positions matching TRBD1. Looked up from germline, CDR1 is SGHRS and CDR2 is YFSETQ. This CDR3 contains 16 residues. Unmatched junction bases numbered 6, after V lost 2 bases and J lost 1 base.

In its sample, this clonotype was seen a few times. This chain uses TRBV5-6 with TRBJ1-1; D is ambiguous. The CDR3 extends over 12 amino acids. Germline lookup yields CDR1 SGHDT and CDR2 YYEEEE. The V end lost 0 bases, the J end lost 7 bases, and 7 bases lay between the germline ends. The CDR3: CASSLAYVEAFF. CDR3 bases: TGTGCCAGCAGCTTGGCGTACGTTGAAGCTTTCTTT.